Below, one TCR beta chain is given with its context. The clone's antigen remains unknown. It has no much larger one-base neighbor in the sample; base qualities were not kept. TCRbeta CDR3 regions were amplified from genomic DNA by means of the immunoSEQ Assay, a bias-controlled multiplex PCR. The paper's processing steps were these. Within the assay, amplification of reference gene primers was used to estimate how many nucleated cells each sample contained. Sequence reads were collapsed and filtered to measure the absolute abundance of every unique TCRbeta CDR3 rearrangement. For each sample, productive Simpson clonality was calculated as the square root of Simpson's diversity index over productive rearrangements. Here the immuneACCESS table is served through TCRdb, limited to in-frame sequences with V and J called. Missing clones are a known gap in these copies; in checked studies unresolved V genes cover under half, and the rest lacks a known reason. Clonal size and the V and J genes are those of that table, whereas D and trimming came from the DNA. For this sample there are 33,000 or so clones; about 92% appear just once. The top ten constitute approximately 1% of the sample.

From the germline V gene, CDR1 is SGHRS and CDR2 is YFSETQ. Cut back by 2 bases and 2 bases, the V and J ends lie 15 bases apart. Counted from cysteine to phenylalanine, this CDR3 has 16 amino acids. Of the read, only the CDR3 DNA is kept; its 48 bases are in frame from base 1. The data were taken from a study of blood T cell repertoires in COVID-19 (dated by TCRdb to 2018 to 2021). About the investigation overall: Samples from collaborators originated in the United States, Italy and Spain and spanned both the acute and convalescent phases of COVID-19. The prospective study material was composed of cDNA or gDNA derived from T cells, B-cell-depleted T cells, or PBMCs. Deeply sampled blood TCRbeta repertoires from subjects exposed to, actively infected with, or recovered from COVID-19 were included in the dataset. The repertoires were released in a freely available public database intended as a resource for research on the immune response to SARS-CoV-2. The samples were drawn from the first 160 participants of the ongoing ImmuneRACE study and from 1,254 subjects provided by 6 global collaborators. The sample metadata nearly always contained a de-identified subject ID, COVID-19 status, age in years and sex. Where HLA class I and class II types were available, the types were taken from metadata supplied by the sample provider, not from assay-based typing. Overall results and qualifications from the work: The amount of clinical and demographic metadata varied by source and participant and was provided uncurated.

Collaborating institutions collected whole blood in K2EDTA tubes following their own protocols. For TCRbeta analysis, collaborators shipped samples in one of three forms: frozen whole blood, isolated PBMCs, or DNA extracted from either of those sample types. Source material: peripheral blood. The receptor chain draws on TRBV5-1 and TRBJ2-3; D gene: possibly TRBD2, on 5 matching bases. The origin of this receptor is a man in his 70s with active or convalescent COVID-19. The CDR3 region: CASSFQTLGLTDTQYF. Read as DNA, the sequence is TGCGCCAGCAGCTTCCAGACACTAGGACTCACAGATACGCAGTATTTT.